Shown below are 5 T cell receptor beta chains from a single sample sequenced in a study of CD8 T cells in Susac syndrome. RNA in amounts of roughly 0.5 to 1 ug was reverse transcribed with random hexamers. TCRdb processed the immunoSEQ multiplex PCR reads anew with MiXCR; each CDR3 protein has one entry. The repertoire includes 130,000 or so distinct CDR3 sequences, 90% to 95% of them detected once, and 0.25% to 0.3% sits in the top ten. Input material: CD8+ T cells from PBMCs. All receptors derive from a human donor with Susac syndrome.

The rearrangement joins TRBV11-2 to TRBJ2-5; possible D gene TRBD1, 6 bases. Germline V gene lookup returns CDR1 SGHAT and CDR2 FQNNGV. This CDR3 is 16 amino acids long. Trimming took 5 bases from V and 1 from J, leaving 17 bases between them. The CDR3 is CASSPSQQGFQETQYF. The CDR3 DNA follows: TGTGCCAGCAGCCCTTCACAACAGGGATTCCAAGAGACCCAGTACTTC.

The gene calls are TRBV12-3 or TRBV12-4 and TRBJ2-3; D is perhaps TRBD2 (6 bases). This CDR3 spans 17 amino acids. V gave up 4 bases and J gave up 1 base, with 18 bases separating them. The CDR3 here is CASSSPGTVYGTDTQYF. As DNA, the CDR3 is TGTGCCAGCAGTTCTCCCGGGACTGTCTATGGCACAGATACGCAGTATTTT.

The chain carries TRBV6-6 and TRBJ1-2; D ambiguous. Per the germline V gene, CDR1 is MNHNY and CDR2 is SVGAGI (reference sequence). V gave up 7 bases and J gave up 8 bases, with 11 bases separating them. The CDR3 length is 11 residues. CDR3 bases: TGTGCCAGCACCTCCGATGGGGGCTACACCTTC. Translating it yields CASTSDGGYTF.

The CDR3: CASSQDASGGLTDTQYF. As DNA, the CDR3 is TGCGCCAGCAGCCAAGACGCTAGCGGGGGCCTCACAGATACGCAGTATTTT. This chain uses TRBV4-3 with TRBJ2-3, with TRBD2 matching 10 bases. The CDR3 is 17 residues long. The trim removed 0 bases at V and 2 bases at J, leaving 5 bases unmatched. The germline V gene encodes CDR1 LGHNA and CDR2 YSLEER.

The chain employs TRBV3-1 and TRBJ2-1; TRBD2 aligns across 11 bases. This CDR3 comprises 17 residues. Unmatched junction bases numbered 10, after V lost 4 bases and J lost 5 bases. Germline CDR1 LGHDT, CDR2 YNNKEL (reference sequence). The CDR3 region has the DNA TGTGCCAGCAGCCCAAAATTAGCGGGGGGGCACCACAATGAGCAGTTCTTC. This codes for CASSPKLAGGHHNEQFF.